This T cell receptor (beta chain) was observed in a study of graft-versus-host responses after intestinal transplantation. Study at large: Multivisceral, liver-intestinal, or isolated intestinal transplants were given to recipients. The whole recipient group had anti-thymocyte globulin induction followed by tacrolimus and steroids for roughly three years.

Profiled with immunoSEQ multiplex PCR; TCRdb holds only in-frame clones, not every one. The sample shows some 150,000 clones, around 90% of them seen only once. Study results and limitations: Recipient marrow showed GvH clones, some seen first in ileum or blood.

Worth noting for this clone: Its matching antigen is unknown.

The clonotype originates from a human donor who received an intestinal transplant. Sequences were derived from unstimulated CD4+ T cells sorted from spleen or lymph node cells, sampled before intestinal transplant.

The CDR3: CASSLWTENYEQYF. The CDR3 coding sequence is TGTGCCAGCAGTTTGTGGACAGAGAACTACGAGCAGTACTTC. The rearrangement links TRBV28 to TRBJ2-7; D is perhaps TRBD1 (6 bases). V lost 3 bases and J 3 bases, leaving 12 bases between the germline ends. In germline, CDR1 is MDHEN, CDR2 SYDVKM. The CDR3 consists of 14 residues.